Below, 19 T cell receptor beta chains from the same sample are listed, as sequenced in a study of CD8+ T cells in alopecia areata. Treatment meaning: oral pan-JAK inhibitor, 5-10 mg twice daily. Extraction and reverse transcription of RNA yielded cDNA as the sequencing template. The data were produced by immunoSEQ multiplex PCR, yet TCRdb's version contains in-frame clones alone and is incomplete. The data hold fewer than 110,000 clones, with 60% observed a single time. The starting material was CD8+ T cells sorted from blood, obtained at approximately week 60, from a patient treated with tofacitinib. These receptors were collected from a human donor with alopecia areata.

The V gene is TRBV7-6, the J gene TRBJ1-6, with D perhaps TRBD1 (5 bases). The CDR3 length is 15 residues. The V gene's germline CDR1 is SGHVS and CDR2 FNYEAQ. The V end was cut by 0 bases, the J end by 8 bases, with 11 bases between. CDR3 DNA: TGTGCCAGCAGCTTAGCGGCCACAGGAGATTCACCCCTCCACTTT. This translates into CASSLAATGDSPLHF. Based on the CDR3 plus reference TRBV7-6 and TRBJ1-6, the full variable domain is GAGVSQSPRYKVTKRGQDVALRCDPISGHVSLYWYRQALGQGPEFLTYFNYEAQQDKSGLPNDRFSAERPEGSISTLTIQRTEQRDSAMYRCASSLAATGDSPLHFGNGTRLTVT.

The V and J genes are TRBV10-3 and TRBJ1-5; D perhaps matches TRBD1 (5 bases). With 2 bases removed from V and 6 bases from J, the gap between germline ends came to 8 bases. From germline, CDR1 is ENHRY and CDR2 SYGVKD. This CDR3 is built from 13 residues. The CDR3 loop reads CAISEGAGQPQHF. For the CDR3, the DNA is TGTGCCATCAGTGAGGGGGCAGGTCAGCCCCAGCATTTT.

CDR3 sequence reads: CASSEKQGYTEAFF. CDR3 nucleotide sequence: TGTGCCAGCAGTGAAAAACAGGGGTACACTGAAGCTTTCTTT. The rearrangement joins TRBV2 to TRBJ1-1; 7 bases are shared with TRBD1. The CDR3 is made up of 14 amino acids. V gave up 2 bases and J gave up 3 bases; unmatched junction bases: 3. CDR1 SNHLY and CDR2 FYNNEI come from the germline V gene.

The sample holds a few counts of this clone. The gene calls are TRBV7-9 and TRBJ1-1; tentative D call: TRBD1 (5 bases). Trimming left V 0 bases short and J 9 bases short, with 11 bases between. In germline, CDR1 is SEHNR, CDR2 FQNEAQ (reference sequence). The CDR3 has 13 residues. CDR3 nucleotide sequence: TGTGCCAGCAGCTTAGCGTACGGGGGTAAAGCTTTCTTT. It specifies CASSLAYGGKAFF. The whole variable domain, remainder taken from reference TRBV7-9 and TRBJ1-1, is DTGVSQNPRHKITKRGQNVTFRCDPISEHNRLYWYRQTLGQGPEFLTYFQNEAQLEKSRLLSDRFSAERPKGSFSTLEIQRTEQGDSAMYLCASSLAYGGKAFFGQGTRLTVV.

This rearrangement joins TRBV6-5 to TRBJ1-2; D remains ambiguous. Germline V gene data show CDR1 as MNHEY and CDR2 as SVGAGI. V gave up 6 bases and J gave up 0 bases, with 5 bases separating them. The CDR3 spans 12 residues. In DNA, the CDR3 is TGTGCCAGCAGCGCCCCTAACTATGGCTACACCTTC. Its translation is CASSAPNYGYTF.

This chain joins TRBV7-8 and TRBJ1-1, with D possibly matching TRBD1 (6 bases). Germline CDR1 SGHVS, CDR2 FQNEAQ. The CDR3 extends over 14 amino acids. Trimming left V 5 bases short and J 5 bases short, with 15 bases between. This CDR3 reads CASSLNRARTEAFF. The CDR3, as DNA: TGTGCCAGCAGCCTAAACAGGGCGCGTACTGAAGCTTTCTTT.

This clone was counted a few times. CDR3 sequence: CASSLDRAFSNQPQHF. Here the CDR3 DNA reads TGTGCCAGCAGCTTAGACAGAGCTTTTAGCAATCAGCCCCAGCATTTT. This chain joins TRBV7-2 and TRBJ1-5; D is undetermined. The CDR3 has 16 residues. Germline CDR1 reads SGHTA; CDR2 reads FQGNSA. Deletions cut 1 base from V and 0 bases from J, with 10 bases between.

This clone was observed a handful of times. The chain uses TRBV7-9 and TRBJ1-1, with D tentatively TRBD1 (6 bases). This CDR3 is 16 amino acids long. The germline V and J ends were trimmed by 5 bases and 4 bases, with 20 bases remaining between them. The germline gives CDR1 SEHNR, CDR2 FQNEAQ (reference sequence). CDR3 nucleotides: TGTGCCAGCAGCCCATCCTCGGTGGGGGCAGTCACTGAAGCTTTCTTT. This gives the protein CASSPSSVGAVTEAFF.

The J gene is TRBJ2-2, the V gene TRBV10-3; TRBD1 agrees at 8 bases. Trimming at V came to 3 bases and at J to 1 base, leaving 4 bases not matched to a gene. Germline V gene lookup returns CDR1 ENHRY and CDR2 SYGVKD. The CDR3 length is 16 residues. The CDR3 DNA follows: TGTGCCATCAGTGACCCAGGGGGCGTGAACACCGGGGAGCTGTTTTTT. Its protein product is CAISDPGGVNTGELFF.

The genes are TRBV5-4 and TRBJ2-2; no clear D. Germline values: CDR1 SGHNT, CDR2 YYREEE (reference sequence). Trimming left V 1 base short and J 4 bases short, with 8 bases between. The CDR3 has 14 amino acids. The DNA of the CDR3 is TGTGCCAGCAGCTTGTCAGTGGCCACCGGGGAGCTGTTTTTT. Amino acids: CASSLSVATGELFF.

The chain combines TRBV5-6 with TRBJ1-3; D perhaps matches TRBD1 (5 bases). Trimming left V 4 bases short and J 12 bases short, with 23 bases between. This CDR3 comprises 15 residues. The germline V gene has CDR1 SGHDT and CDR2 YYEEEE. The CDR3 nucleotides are TGTGCCAGCAGCACTGGATCCCAGATCCTGAGGGGCATATATTTT. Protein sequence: CASSTGSQILRGIYF.

The CDR3 region is CASSQEFGGPGETQYF. CDR3 coding DNA: TGCGCCAGCAGCCAAGAATTCGGGGGCCCGGGGGAGACCCAGTACTTC. The V call is TRBV4-1, the J call TRBJ2-5; perhaps D is TRBD1 or TRBD2 (6 bases each). CDR3 length equals 16 residues. V gave up 0 bases and J gave up 5 bases, with 16 bases separating them. Germline-derived CDR1 and CDR2 are MGHRA and YSYEKL.

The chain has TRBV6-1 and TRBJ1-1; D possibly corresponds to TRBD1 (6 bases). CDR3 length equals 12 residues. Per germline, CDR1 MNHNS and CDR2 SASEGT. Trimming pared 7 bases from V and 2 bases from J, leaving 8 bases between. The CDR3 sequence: CASTDSNTEAFF. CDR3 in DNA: TGTGCCAGCACGGACAGTAACACTGAAGCTTTCTTT.

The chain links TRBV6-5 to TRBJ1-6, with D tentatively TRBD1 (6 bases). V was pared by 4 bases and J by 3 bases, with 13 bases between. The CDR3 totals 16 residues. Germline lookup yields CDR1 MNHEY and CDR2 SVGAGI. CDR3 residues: CASSSDRPFYNSPLHF. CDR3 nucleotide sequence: TGTGCCAGCAGTTCCGACAGGCCTTTCTATAATTCACCCCTCCACTTT.

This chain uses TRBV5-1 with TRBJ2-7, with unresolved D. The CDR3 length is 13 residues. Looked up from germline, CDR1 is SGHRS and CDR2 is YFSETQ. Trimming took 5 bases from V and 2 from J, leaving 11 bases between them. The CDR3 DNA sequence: TGCGCCAGCAGGGGCAGGAAAACCTACGAGCAGTACTTC. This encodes CASRGRKTYEQYF.

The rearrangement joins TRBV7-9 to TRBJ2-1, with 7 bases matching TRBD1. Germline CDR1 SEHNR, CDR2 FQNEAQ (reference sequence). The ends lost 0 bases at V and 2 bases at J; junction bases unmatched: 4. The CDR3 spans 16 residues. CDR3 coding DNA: TGTGCCAGCAGCTTAGCTTCCCAGGGGGCCTACAATGAGCAGTTCTTC. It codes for CASSLASQGAYNEQFF. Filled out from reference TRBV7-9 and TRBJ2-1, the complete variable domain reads DTGVSQNPRHKITKRGQNVTFRCDPISEHNRLYWYRQTLGQGPEFLTYFQNEAQLEKSRLLSDRFSAERPKGSFSTLEIQRTEQGDSAMYLCASSLASQGAYNEQFFGPGTRLTVL.

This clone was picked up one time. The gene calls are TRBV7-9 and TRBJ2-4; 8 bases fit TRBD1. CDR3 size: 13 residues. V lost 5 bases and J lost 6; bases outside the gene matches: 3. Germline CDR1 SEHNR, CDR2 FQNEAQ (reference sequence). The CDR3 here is CASSPGQGNIQYF. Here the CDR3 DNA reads TGTGCCAGCAGCCCAGGACAGGGAAACATTCAGTACTTC.

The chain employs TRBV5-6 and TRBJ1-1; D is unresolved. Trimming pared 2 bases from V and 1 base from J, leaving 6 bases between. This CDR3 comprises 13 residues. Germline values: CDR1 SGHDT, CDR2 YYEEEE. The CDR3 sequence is CASSFSGNTEAFF. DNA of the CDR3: TGTGCCAGCAGCTTTTCGGGGAACACTGAAGCTTTCTTT.

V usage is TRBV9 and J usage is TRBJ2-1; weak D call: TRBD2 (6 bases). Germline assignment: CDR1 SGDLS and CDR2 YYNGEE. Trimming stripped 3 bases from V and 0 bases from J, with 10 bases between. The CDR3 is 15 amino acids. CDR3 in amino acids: CASSATSHSYNEQFF. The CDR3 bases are TGTGCCAGCAGCGCAACTAGCCACTCCTACAATGAGCAGTTCTTC.